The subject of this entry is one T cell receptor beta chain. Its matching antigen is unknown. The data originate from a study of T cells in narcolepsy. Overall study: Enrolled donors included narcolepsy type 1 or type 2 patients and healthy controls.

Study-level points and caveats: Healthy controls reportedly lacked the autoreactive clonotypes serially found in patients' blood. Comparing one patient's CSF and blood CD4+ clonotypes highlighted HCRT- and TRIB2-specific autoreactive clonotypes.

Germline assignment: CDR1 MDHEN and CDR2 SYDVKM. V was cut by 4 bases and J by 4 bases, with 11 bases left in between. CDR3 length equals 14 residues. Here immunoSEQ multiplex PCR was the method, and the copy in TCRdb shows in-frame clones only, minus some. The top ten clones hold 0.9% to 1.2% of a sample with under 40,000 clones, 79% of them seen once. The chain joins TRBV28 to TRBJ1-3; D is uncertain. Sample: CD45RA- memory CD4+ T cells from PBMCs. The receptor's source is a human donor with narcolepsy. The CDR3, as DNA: TGTGCCAGCAGTTCCGCCCTTGTGGGAAACACCATATATTTT. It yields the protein CASSSALVGNTIYF.